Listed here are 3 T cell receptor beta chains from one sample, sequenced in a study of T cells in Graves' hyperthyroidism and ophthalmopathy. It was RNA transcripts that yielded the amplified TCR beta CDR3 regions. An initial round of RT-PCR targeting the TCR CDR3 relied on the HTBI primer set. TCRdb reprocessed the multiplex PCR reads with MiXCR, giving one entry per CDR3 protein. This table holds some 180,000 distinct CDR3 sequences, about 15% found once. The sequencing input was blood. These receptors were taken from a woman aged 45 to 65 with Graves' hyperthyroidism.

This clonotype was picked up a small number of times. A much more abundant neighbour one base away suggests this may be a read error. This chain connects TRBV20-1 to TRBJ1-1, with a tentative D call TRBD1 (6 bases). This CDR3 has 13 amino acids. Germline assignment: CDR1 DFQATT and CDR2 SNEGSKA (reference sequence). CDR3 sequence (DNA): TGCAGGGGGGCAGGCTCCGGGGGAACTGAAGCTTTCTTT. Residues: CRGAGSGGTEAFF.

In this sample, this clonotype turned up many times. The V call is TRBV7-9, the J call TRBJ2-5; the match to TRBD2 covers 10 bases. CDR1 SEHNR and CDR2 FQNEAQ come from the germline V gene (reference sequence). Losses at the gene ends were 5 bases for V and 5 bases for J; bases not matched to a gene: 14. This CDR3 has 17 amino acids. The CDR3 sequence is CASSLGQLLAGLETQYF. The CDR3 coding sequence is TGTGCCAGCAGCCTCGGACAGTTACTAGCGGGGCTTGAGACCCAGTACTTC. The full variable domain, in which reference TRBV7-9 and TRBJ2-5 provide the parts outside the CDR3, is DTGVSQNPRHKITKRGQNVTFRCDPISEHNRLYWYRQTLGQGPEFLTYFQNEAQLEKSRLLSDRFSAERPKGSFSTLEIQRTEQGDSAMYLCASSLGQLLAGLETQYFGPGTRLLVL.

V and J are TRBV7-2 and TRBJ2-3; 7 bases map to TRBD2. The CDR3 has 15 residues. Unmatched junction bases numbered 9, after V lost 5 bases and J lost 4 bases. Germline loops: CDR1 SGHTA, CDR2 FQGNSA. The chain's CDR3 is CASSAWGGGADTQYF. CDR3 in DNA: TGTGCCAGCAGCGCGTGGGGGGGGGGAGCAGATACGCAGTATTTT.